This T cell receptor (beta chain) appears in the sequencing data of a study of blood T cell repertoires in COVID-19. Assay used: immunoSEQ multiplex PCR; TCRdb lists only in-frame clones, some missing. This table holds 200,000 to 250,000 clones, about four fifths found once. This clone showed up just a few times. The germline V gene has CDR1 SEHNR and CDR2 FQNEAQ (reference sequence). V lost 3 bases, J lost 3 bases, and 2 bases stayed unmatched. This CDR3 is 14 amino acids long. The origin of this receptor is a woman between 35 and 50 years old who had been exposed to COVID-19. The V and J genes are TRBV7-9 and TRBJ1-2; TRBD1 aligns across 9 bases. The sample was PBMCs or T cells enriched from blood (not recorded which). CDR3 DNA: TGTGCCAGCAGCTTCAGACAGGGGGACTATGGCTACACCTTC. It encodes CASSFRQGDYGYTF.